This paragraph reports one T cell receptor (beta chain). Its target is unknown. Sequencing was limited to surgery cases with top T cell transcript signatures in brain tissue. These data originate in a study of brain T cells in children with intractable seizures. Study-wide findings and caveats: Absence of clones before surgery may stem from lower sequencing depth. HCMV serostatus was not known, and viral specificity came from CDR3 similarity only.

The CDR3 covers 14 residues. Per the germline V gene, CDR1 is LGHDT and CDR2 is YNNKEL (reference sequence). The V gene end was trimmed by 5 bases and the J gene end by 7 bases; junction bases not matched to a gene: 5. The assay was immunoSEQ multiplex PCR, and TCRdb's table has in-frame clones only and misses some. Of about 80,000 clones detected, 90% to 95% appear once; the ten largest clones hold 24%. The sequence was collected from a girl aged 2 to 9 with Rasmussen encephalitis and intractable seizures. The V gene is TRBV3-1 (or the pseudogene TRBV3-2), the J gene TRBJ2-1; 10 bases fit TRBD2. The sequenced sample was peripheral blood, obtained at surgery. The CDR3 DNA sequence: TGTGCCAGCAGCTTAGCGGGGGGAGGGAATGAGCAGTTCTTC. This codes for CASSLAGGGNEQFF.